These 17 T cell receptor beta chains originate from one sample sequenced in a study of blood T cell repertoires in COVID-19. Sequenced by immunoSEQ multiplex PCR; TCRdb stores in-frame clones only, minus some. The data hold 130,000 to 150,000 clones, with 75% to 90% observed a single time. Sequencing was done on a sample of peripheral blood. The origin of the receptors is a man in his fifties or sixties who had recovered from COVID-19.

The V and J genes are TRBV5-4 and TRBJ2-7; 9 nucleotides agree with TRBD1. This CDR3 is 16 amino acids long. Germline-derived CDR1 and CDR2 are SGHNT and YYREEE (reference sequence). V was clipped by 2 bases and J by 3 bases; unmatched bases: 9. CDR3 in amino acids: CASSLTGGLQDYEQYF. DNA of the CDR3: TGTGCCAGCAGCTTAACAGGGGGCTTACAGGACTACGAGCAGTACTTC.

V and J are TRBV4-1 and TRBJ1-2; D is possibly TRBD1 (6 bases). The CDR3 length is 15 residues. Trimming took off 2 bases at V and 8 bases at J, with 18 bases between the two ends. Per the germline V gene, CDR1 is MGHRA and CDR2 is YSYEKL. CDR3 residues: CASSQSWTEGSGYTF. CDR3 bases: TGCGCCAGCAGCCAAAGTTGGACAGAGGGATCAGGCTACACCTTC.

This clone was seen just once. Other nucleotide sequences from this sample produce the same CDR3. This chain links TRBV4-3 with TRBJ1-1; D is unclear. The CDR3 is 13 residues long. Trimming took off 0 bases at V and 3 bases at J, with 5 bases between the two ends. Per the germline V gene, CDR1 is LGHNA and CDR2 is YSLEER. The CDR3 region has the DNA TGCGCCAGCAGCCAAGATCGGGACACTGAAGCTTTCTTT. Translating gives CASSQDRDTEAFF.

The chain recombines TRBV5-1 with TRBJ1-2; D is unresolved. Trimming stripped 3 bases from V and 5 bases from J, with 20 bases between. Per germline, CDR1 SGHRS and CDR2 YFSETQ. The CDR3 is 16 residues long. CDR3 coding DNA: TGCGCCAGCAGCTCTAAAGGACGGAGCGGTGGGTATGGCTACACCTTC. This gives the protein CASSSKGRSGGYGYTF.

The genes are TRBV6-2 or TRBV6-3 and TRBJ1-1; D call uncertain. The CDR3 sequence is 13 residues long. The V and J ends lost 2 bases and 5 bases respectively, with 9 bases between them. Germline values: CDR1 MNHEY, CDR2 SVGEGT. CDR3 nucleotide sequence: TGTGCCAGCAGTTACGGCGGAGAAACTGAAGCTTTCTTT. Translated, it gives CASSYGGETEAFF.

The chain joins TRBV19 to TRBJ2-1; tentative D call: TRBD2 (5 bases). The CDR3 contains 14 residues. From germline, CDR1 is LNHDA and CDR2 SQIVND (reference sequence). Trimming left V 5 bases short and J 12 bases short, with 20 bases between. CDR3 loop: CASSEAGEWEWQFF. CDR3 DNA: TGTGCCAGTAGTGAGGCCGGAGAATGGGAGTGGCAGTTCTTC.

The genes are TRBV5-4 and TRBJ2-5; maybe TRBD1 (5 bases). The CDR3 consists of 16 residues. Between the trimmed V and J ends, which lost 0 bases and 3 bases, there was a span of 15 bases. Germline lookup yields CDR1 SGHNT and CDR2 YYREEE (reference sequence). This CDR3 is CASSLVGRVREETQYF. As DNA, the CDR3 is TGTGCCAGCAGCTTGGTTGGCAGGGTACGGGAAGAGACCCAGTACTTC.

The chain joins TRBV4-1 to TRBJ2-1; TRBD2 aligns across 7 bases. Losses at the gene ends were 3 bases for V and 2 bases for J; bases not matched to a gene: 7. The germline CDR1 and CDR2 sequences are MGHRA and YSYEKL. CDR3 length equals 16 residues. CDR3 nucleotides: TGCGCCAGCAGCCAGGAACTAGCGCTCGCCTACAATGAGCAGTTCTTC. This gives the protein CASSQELALAYNEQFF.

The chain is built from TRBV7-9 and TRBJ1-1, with D uncertain. This CDR3 spans 14 amino acids. Deletions cut 1 base from V and 4 bases from J, with 10 bases between. CDR1 is SEHNR and CDR2 is FQNEAQ in the germline V gene (reference sequence). The CDR3, as DNA: TGTGCCAGCAGCTTAGTCGGCCGCGGCACTGAAGCTTTCTTT. As protein: CASSLVGRGTEAFF.

This clone came up once. V and J are TRBV7-2 and TRBJ1-2; 9 bases match TRBD1. V lost 1 base to trimming and J lost 8 bases; unmatched junction nucleotides: 2. The germline CDR1 and CDR2 sequences are SGHTA and FQGNSA. CDR3 length: 13 residues. The CDR3 here is CASSLDRGQGYTF. The CDR3 DNA follows: TGTGCCAGCAGCTTAGACAGGGGGCAAGGCTACACCTTC.

The chain recombines TRBV3-1 (or the pseudogene TRBV3-2) with TRBJ2-3; D may be TRBD2 (6 bases). The germline V gene has CDR1 LGHDT and CDR2 YNNKEL (reference sequence). This CDR3 is built from 16 residues. Trimming cost V 4 bases and J 1 base, with 15 bases left between them. The CDR3, as DNA: TGTGCCAGCAGCCGCGGGGTTGGGATTCGCACAGATACGCAGTATTTT. It encodes CASSRGVGIRTDTQYF.

The chain employs TRBV5-1 and TRBJ2-2, with 7 bases identical to TRBD1. Germline CDR1 and CDR2: SGHRS and YFSETQ. Trimming removed 3 bases from V and 0 bases from J; junction bases left unmatched: 5. This CDR3 comprises 16 residues. The CDR3 DNA reads as TGCGCCAGCAGCTCAACCGGGACAGCGAACACCGGGGAGCTGTTTTTT. This gives the protein CASSSTGTANTGELFF.

The V call is TRBV9, the J call TRBJ2-1; TRBD2 is a possible D gene (7 bases). This CDR3 has 14 residues. CDR1 and CDR2 (germline): SGDLS, YYNGEE. V gave up 2 bases and J gave up 5 bases, with 11 bases separating them. The CDR3 protein is CASSVRGPDNEQFF. The CDR3 coding sequence is TGTGCCAGCAGCGTGCGGGGGCCAGACAATGAGCAGTTCTTC.

The chain couples TRBV11-3 to TRBJ2-2; TRBD1 aligns across 9 bases. Germline CDR1 reads SGHNT; CDR2 reads YENEEA. This CDR3 spans 15 amino acids. Trimming at V came to 5 bases and at J to 6 bases, leaving 7 bases not matched to a gene. In nucleotides, the CDR3 is TGTGCCAGCAGCCTCGACAGGGGGGAAGCCGGGGAGCTGTTTTTT. It yields the protein CASSLDRGEAGELFF.

The V call is TRBV4-3, the J call TRBJ1-1; TRBD1 might be the D (6 bases). This CDR3 has 14 amino acids. Germline V gene data show CDR1 as LGHNA and CDR2 as YSLEER. Trimming removed 0 bases at V and 6 bases at J, with 11 bases between. The CDR3 nucleotides read TGCGCCAGCAGCCAAGATTCTTCAGGGGCTGAAGCTTTCTTT. This encodes CASSQDSSGAEAFF.

The genes are TRBV7-9 and TRBJ1-1; 10 bases line up with TRBD1. The CDR3 totals 12 residues. Germline-derived CDR1 and CDR2 are SEHNR and FQNEAQ (reference sequence). V shed 2 bases and J 14 bases; nucleotides not matched to a gene: 5. Here the CDR3 DNA reads TGTGCCAGCAGCTTATTCGGACAGGGGGAGTTCTTT. Translating gives CASSLFGQGEFF.

This chain uses TRBV2 with TRBJ2-1; weak D call: TRBD1 (5 bases). Trimming shortened V by 3 bases and J by 0 bases, and 6 bases separated the two germline ends. In germline, CDR1 is SNHLY, CDR2 FYNNEI. The CDR3 length is 14 residues. The CDR3 bases are TGTGCCAGCAGTGATCAGGGCTCCTACAATGAGCAGTTCTTC. Amino acid sequence: CASSDQGSYNEQFF. The variable domain in full, completed from reference TRBV2 and TRBJ2-1, reads EPEVTQTPSHQVTQMGQEVILRCVPISNHLYFYWYRQILGQKVEFLVSFYNNEISEKSEIFDDQFSVERPDGSNFTLKIRSTKLEDSAMYFCASSDQGSYNEQFFGPGTRLTVL.